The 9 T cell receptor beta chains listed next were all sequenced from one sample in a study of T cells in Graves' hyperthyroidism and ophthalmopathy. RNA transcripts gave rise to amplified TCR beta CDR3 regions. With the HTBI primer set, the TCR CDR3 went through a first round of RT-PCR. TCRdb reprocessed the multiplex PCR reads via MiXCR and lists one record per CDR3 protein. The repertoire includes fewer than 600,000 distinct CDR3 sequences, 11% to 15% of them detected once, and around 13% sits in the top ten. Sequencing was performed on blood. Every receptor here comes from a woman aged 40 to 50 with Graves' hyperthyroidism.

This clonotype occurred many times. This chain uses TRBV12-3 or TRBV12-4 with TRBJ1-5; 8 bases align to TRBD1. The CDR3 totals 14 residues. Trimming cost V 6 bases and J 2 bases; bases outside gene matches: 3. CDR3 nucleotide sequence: TGTGCCAGCAGGGGGACAGGAGGCAATCAGCCCCAGCATTTT. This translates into CASRGTGGNQPQHF.

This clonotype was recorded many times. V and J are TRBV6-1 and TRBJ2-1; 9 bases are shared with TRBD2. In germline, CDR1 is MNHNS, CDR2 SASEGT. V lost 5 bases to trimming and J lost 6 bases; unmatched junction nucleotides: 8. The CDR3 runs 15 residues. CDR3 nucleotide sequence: TGTGCCAGCAGTCCCAGCGGGAGGAAGGCCAATGAGCAGTTCTTC. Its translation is CASSPSGRKANEQFF.

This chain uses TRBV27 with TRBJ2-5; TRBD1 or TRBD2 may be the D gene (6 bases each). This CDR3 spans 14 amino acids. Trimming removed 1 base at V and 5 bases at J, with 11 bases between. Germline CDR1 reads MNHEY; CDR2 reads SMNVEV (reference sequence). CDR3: CASSLWGAGETQYF. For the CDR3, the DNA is TGTGCCAGCAGTTTATGGGGGGCAGGGGAGACCCAGTACTTC.

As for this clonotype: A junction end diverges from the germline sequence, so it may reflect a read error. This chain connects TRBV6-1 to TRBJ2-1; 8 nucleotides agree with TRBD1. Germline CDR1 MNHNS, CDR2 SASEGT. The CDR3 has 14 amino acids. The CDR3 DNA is TGTGCAGGGCGCTTGAGGACAGGGCATTATGAGCAGCTCTTC. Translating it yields CAGRLRTGHYEQLF.

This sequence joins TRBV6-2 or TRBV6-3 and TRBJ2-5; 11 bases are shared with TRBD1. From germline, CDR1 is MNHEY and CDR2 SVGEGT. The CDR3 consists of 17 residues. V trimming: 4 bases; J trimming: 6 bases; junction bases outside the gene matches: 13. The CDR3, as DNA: TGTGCCAGCAGTTCCTTCACCGGGACAGGGGGGCAAAAGACCCAGTACTTC. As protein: CASSSFTGTGGQKTQYF.

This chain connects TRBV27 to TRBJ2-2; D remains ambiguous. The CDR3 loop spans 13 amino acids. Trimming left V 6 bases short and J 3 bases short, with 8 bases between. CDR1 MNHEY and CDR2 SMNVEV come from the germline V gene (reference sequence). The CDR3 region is CASRPVDTGELFF. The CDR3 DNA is TGTGCCAGCAGACCGGTAGACACCGGGGAGCTGTTTTTT.

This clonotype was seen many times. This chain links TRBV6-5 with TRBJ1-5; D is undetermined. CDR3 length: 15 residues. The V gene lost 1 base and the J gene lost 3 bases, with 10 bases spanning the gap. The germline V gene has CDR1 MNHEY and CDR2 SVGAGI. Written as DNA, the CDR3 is TGTGCCAGCAGTTACTACGGGGAGGACAATCAGCCCCAGCATTTT. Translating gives CASSYYGEDNQPQHF.

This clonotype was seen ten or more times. The DNA for the CDR3 is TGTGCCAGCAGCTTAACAGGGATGAACACCGGGGAGCTGTTTTTT. Amino acids: CASSLTGMNTGELFF. The chain combines TRBV5-8 with TRBJ2-2; D might be TRBD1 (6 bases). The CDR3 spans 15 residues. Trimming removed 2 bases at V and 1 base at J, with 9 bases between. Germline CDR1 SGHTS, CDR2 YDEGEE.

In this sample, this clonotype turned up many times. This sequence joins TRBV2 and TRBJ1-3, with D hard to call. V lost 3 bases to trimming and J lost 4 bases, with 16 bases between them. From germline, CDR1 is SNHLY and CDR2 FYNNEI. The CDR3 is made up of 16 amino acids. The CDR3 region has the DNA TGTGCCAGCAGTGAGCAAGGGAGGAGTGTCGGAAACACCATATATTTT. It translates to CASSEQGRSVGNTIYF.